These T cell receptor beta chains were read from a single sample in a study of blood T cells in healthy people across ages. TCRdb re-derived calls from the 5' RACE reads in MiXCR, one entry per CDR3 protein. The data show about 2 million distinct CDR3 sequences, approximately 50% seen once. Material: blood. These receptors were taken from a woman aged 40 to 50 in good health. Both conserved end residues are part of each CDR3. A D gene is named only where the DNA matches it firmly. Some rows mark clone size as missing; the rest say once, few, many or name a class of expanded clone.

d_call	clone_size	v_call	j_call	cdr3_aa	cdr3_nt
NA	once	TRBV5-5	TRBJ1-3	CASSAGPQRNIYF	TGTGCCAGCAGCGCCGGACCGCAGAGGAACATATATTTT
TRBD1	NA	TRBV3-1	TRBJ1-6	CASSQDQTGSNSPPHF	TGTGCCAGCAGCCAAGATCAGACAGGGTCCAATTCACCCCCCCACTTT
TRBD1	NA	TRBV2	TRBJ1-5	CATTDRRSNQPQHF	TGTGCCACCACGGACAGGCGGAGCAATCAGCCCCAGCATTTT
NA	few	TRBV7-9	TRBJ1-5	CASRKYEDQPQHF	TGTGCCAGCAGAAAATATGAGGATCAGCCCCAGCATTTT
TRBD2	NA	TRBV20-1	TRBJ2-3	CSARRSPLAGGPWDTQYF	TGCAGTGCTAGAAGGTCTCCACTAGCGGGGGGGCCGTGGGATACGCAGTATTTT
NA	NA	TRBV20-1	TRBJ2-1	CSARLHNEQFF	TGCAGTGCAAGACTGCACAATGAGCAGTTCTTC
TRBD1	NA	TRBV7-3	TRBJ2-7	CASSFHNRTGGEQYF	TGTGCCAGCAGTTTTCACAATCGGACAGGGGGCGAGCAGTACTTC
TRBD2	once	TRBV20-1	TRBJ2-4	CSAYPAGGGDIQYF	TGCAGTGCCTATCCAGCGGGGGGGGGTGACATTCAGTACTTC
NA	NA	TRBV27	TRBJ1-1	CASSDRMNTEAFF	TGTGCCAGCAGCGATCGAATGAACACTGAAGCTTTCTTT
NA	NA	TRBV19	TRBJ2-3	CASSMKGVRTDTQYF	TGTGCCAGTAGTATGAAAGGGGTTCGCACAGATACGCAGTATTTT
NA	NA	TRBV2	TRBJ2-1	CASGTPLGNEQFF	TGTGCCAGCGGGACTCCCTTAGGGAATGAGCAGTTCTTC
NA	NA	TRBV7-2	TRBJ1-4	CASSPPSLPEKLFF	TGTGCCAGCAGCCCCCCCTCGCTTCCGGAAAAACTGTTTTTT
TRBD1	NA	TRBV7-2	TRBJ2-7	CASSLVATGQASYEQYF	TGTGCCAGCAGCTTAGTTGCCACGGGACAGGCTTCCTACGAGCAGTACTTC
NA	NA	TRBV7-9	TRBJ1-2	CASSLSPGDYYGYTF	TGTGCCAGCAGCTTATCCCCAGGGGACTACTATGGCTACACCTTC
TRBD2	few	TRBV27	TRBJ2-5	CASSTFSGGLTRSPIGETQYF	TGTGCCAGCAGCACCTTTAGCGGGGGGTTGACCCGTAGCCCCATTGGAGAGACCCAGTACTTC
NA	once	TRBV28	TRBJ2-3	CASGTASRPSTDTQYF	TGTGCCAGCGGTACAGCGTCCCGACCTAGCACAGATACGCAGTATTTT
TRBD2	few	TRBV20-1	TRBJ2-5	CSARDAGGAGLETQYF	TGCAGTGCTAGAGATGCGGGGGGAGCGGGGCTAGAGACCCAGTACTTC
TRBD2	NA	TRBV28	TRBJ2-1	CASSSYTGLANNEQFF	TGTGCCAGCAGTTCCTATACGGGACTAGCGAACAATGAGCAGTTCTTC
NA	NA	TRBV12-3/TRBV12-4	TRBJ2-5	CASRTGTIETQYF	TGTGCCAGCAGAACCGGGACAATAGAGACCCAGTACTTC
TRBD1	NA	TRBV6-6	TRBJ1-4	CASRQGAGEKLFF	TGTGCCAGCAGGCAGGGGGCTGGTGAAAAACTGTTTTTT
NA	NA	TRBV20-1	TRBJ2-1	CSAPPVVSYNEQFF	TGCAGTGCCCCCCCAGTGGTCTCCTACAATGAGCAGTTCTTC
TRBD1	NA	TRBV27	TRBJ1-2	CASSPTGVGGRGYTF	TGTGCCAGCAGTCCAACAGGGGTGGGGGGCAGAGGCTACACCTTC
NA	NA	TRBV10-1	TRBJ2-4	CASSESGVGIQYF	TGCGCCAGCAGTGAGTCAGGGGTCGGCATTCAGTACTTC
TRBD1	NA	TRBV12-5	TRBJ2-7	CASRHRDSNYEQYF	TGTGCTAGTAGGCACCGGGACAGTAACTACGAGCAGTACTTC
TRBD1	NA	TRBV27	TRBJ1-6	CASSLGRGFDSPLHF	TGTGCCAGCAGTTTAGGCAGGGGGTTTGATTCACCCCTCCACTTT